This T cell receptor beta chain stems from a study of T cell repertoires in cytomegalovirus infection. Turning to the study itself: Used in the study were CMV epitopes, some recently identified and HLA-C-restricted, others well-studied and HLA-B-restricted. Public TCR beta signatures indicated both CMV infection and matching HLA type.

This clonotype was seen more than once but under ten times. The antigen remains unidentified. Study conclusions and caveats: Carriers of CMV plus the relevant HLA were identified by cumulative public TCR beta family frequency. The ex vivo response was dominated by HLA-C-restricted CMV-specific TCR beta clonotypes.

TCRdb fed the reads into MiXCR, producing one record per CDR3 protein. The sample has about 63,000 distinct CDR3 sequences; 20% to 25% are singletons. The CDR3 loop spans 13 amino acids. Germline values: CDR1 SGHVS, CDR2 FNYEAQ. V lost 2 bases and J 3 bases, leaving 7 bases between the germline ends. Source: CD8+ T cells from cultured PBMCs, taken from culture after CMV antigen stimulation. V gene TRBV7-6 combines with J gene TRBJ2-5; D call uncertain. The source is a human donor in good health (CMV status not recorded). Some clones in this sample may be carry-over from other donors' samples. The CDR3 DNA reads as TGTGCCAGCAGCTTAAACAGAAAAGAGACCCAGTACTTC. Its protein product is CASSLNRKETQYF. The complete variable domain, with remaining parts taken from reference TRBV7-6 and TRBJ2-5, reads GAGVSQSPRYKVTKRGQDVALRCDPISGHVSLYWYRQALGQGPEFLTYFNYEAQQDKSGLPNDRFSAERPEGSISTLTIQRTEQRDSAMYRCASSLNRKETQYFGPGTRLLVL.